This TCR beta chain was recovered during a study of identical twins (dated by TCRdb to about 2016). Regarding the study in general: The study deep-sequenced TCR alpha and beta repertoires from monozygotic twins, unrelated adults of various ages and cord blood to test whether fetal clonotypes persist. To rule out contamination, replicate twin experiments were performed at different times with different library preparation protocols.

Study-wide findings and limitations: Because the same donors could not be followed over many years, conclusions were based on cross-sectional statistical analysis. Out-of-frame TCR alpha sequences shared between twins showed an excess of low generation-probability sequences compared with coincidental sharing between unrelated individuals. In monozygotic twins, out-of-frame TCR alpha sharing was systematically underestimated by recombination models, although the models agreed with sharing between unrelated individuals. Excess twin sharing in beta out-of-frame sequences was weaker because fewer shared sequences lowered the signal-to-noise ratio. Zero-insertion analyses could be partly confounded by invariant T cells such as MAIT and iNKT, though diverse VJ usage argued against such confounding for most clonotypes. Fewer insertions were carried by abundant cord blood beta clonotypes, a similar but weaker trend appeared in young adult naive repertoires, and no such trend appeared in memory repertoires.

All donors were healthy Caucasians. Three pairs of female monozygotic twins, all aged roughly 18 to 29 years, were included in the twin cohort. The RNA used for TCR libraries was isolated from peripheral blood mononuclear cells. This clonotype was picked up a small number of times. This receptor's antigen is unknown. Base qualities are not recorded, but no much larger clone differs from it by a single base. The library was generated by 5' RACE. TCRdb lists the instrument as Illumina HiSeq 2000. A universal primer binding site was added through template switching, and the final cDNA carried a unique molecular identifier so that TCR cDNA molecules could be counted accurately. Specific primers in the conserved constant-segment region were used to synthesize first-strand cDNA for TCR alpha and beta chains. Each cDNA library was double barcoded, with a SMART-Mk sample barcode plus Illumina barcodes, to control for contamination. TruSeq adapter sequences along with Illumina sample barcodes were introduced in two successive PCR steps. Sequencing of the TCR alpha and beta cDNA libraries was done on the Illumina HiSeq platform using custom primers. The authors' pipeline ran thus. MiGEC was used to process raw reads and extract unique molecular identifiers, and MiXCR was used to find CDR3 positions. Recombination models were inferred per individual with the repgenHMM and IGoR tools using an EM algorithm. Shared clonotypes were analyzed with the tcR package in R, and sharing was normalized by the product of cloneset sizes. To study raw recombination without the effects of thymic and clonal selection, out-of-frame nonproductive sequences were analyzed. TCRdb trimmed the raw reads at Q25, called clones with MiXCR and kept productive beta chains. CDR3 protein duplicates are merged, each entry listing the most common genes and DNA. What appears here as the V and J calls and clone size reflects TCRdb's work, not the paper's. The sample table records about 690,000 distinct CDR3 sequences; approximately 21% of these occur just once. The ten largest clones capture around 4.5% of the sample.

In addition, the sample was reused for a study of T cells expressing NK-cell markers. From that second study: Three sorted T-cell subsets (CD3+CD56+NKG2C+, CD3+CD56+NKG2C- and CD3+CD56-NKG2C+) from 7 to 9 donors had their TCR beta-chain repertoires profiled. Among the eight sequenced donors, only one was HCMV-seronegative, while the other seven were HCMV-seropositive. To restrict sorting to alphabetaTCR-expressing T cells, an anti-gammadeltaTCR antibody was added in several experiments. In roughly six donors, the dominant CD3+CD56+NKG2C+ clonotypes ranked among the top 10 CD8+ clonotypes, making up about 1.0-8% of CD8+ T cells. Those dominant clonotypes were again the most abundant among CD3+CD56-NKG2C+ cells in a handful of donors, at about 28.3-60.1%. Whether the expanded NKG2C-expressing T cell clones were specific for HCMV antigens was left unclear. The eight sequenced donors were randomly selected healthy volunteers, three men and five women. A commercial ELISA kit detecting HCMV-specific IgG in serum was used to determine HCMV serostatus. For about six donors, unsorted PBMC were also used to sequence bulk peripheral blood T-cell repertoires. MIGEC handled demultiplexing of the reads and grouping by UMI, while MiTCR was used to assemble and quantify clonotypes. To exclude erroneous sequences, only TCR cDNA sequences supported by at least two reads were retained. The tcR package was used for downstream repertoire analysis, and clonotypes were matched across fractions by CDR3 nucleotide sequence plus V segment. Antigen specificity was annotated against VDJdb with VDJmatch, allowing one amino acid substitution in CDR3.

Sequenced: PBMCs. The TCR sequence derives from a woman aged 18-30 years in good health.

This receptor carries the CDR3 CASSFRTGGARNTGELFF. The bases read TGTGCCAGCAGCTTCCGGACAGGGGGCGCGAGGAACACCGGGGAGCTGTTTTTT. The chain is encoded by TRBV7-8 joined to TRBJ2-2; 11 bases in the junction line up with TRBD1. Measured from the cysteine to the phenylalanine, the CDR3 is 18 residues long. Left in the record is the CDR3 DNA by itself, 54 bases read in frame from the first base. Here V drops 3 bases and J drops 1 base, and the junction holds 7 bases not matched to any gene. Per the germline V gene, SGHVS is the CDR1 and FQNEAQ is the CDR2. When the CDR3 is completed using the reference TRBV7-8 and TRBJ2-2 genes on either side, the full variable domain is GAGVSQSPRYKVAKRGQDVALRCDPISGHVSLFWYQQALGQGPEFLTYFQNEAQLDKSGLPSDRFFAERPEGSVSTLKIQRTQQEDSAVYLCASSFRTGGARNTGELFFGEGSRLTVL.